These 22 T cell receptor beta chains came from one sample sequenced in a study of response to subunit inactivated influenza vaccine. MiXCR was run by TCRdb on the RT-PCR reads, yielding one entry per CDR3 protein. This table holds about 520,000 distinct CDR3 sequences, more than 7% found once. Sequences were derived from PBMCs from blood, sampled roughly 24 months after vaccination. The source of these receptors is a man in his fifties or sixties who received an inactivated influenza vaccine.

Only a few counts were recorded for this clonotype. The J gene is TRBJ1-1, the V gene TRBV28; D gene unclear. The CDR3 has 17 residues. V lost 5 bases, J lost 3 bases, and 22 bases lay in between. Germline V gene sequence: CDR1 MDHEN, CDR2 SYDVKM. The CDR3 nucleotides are TGTGCCAGCAGTCCCCAATTGAGAGGGTTTAAGGACACTGAAGCTTTCTTT. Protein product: CASSPQLRGFKDTEAFF.

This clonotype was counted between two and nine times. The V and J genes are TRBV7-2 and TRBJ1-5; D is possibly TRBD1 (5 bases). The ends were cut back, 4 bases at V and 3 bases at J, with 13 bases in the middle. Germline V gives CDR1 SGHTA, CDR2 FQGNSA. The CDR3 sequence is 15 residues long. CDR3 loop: CASSSGRGANQPQHF. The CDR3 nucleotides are TGTGCCAGCAGCTCCGGTAGAGGGGCCAATCAGCCCCAGCATTTT.

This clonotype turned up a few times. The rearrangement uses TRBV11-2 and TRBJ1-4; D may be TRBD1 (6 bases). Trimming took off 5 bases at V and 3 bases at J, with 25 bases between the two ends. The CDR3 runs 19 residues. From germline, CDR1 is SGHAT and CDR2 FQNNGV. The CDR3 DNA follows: TGTGCCAGCAGCCCCATTCCGGGGGCAGGTAGTATAGCTAATGAAAAACTGTTTTTT. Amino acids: CASSPIPGAGSIANEKLFF. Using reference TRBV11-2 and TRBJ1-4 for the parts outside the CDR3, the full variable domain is EAGVAQSPRYKIIEKRQSVAFWCNPISGHATLYWYQQILGQGPKLLIQFQNNGVVDDSQLPKDRFSAERLKGVDSTLKIQPAKLEDSAVYLCASSPIPGAGSIANEKLFFGSGTQLSVL.

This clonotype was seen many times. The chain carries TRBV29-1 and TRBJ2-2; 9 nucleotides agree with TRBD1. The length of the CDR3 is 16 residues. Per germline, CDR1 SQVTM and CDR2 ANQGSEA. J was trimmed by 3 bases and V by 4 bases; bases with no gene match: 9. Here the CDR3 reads CSVAGGQGWDTGELFF. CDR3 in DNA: TGCAGCGTTGCTGGGGGACAGGGATGGGACACCGGGGAGCTGTTTTTT.

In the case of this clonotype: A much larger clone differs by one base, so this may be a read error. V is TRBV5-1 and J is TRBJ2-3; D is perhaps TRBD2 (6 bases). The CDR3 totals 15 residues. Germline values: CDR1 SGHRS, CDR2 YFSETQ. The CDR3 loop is CAGRKGGTSTDTQYF. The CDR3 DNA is TGCGCCGGCAGGAAGGGCGGGACTAGCACAGATACGCAGTATTTT.

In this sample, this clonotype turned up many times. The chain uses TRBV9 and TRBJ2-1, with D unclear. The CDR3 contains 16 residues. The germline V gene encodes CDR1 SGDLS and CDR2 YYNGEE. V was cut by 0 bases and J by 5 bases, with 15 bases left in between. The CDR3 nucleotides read TGTGCCAGCAGCGTAGCTATTGGCGACGATAACAATGAGCAGTTCTTC. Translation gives CASSVAIGDDNNEQFF. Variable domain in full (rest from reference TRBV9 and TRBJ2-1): DSGVTQTPKHLITATGQRVTLRCSPRSGDLSVYWYQQSLDQGLQFLIQYYNGEERAKGNILERFSAQQFPDLHSELNLSSLELGDSALYFCASSVAIGDDNNEQFFGPGTRLTVL.

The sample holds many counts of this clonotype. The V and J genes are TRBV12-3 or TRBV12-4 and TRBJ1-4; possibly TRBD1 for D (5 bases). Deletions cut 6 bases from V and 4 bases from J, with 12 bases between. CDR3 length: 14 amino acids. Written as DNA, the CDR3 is TGTGCCAGCAGCTTCGGGACGGGTAATGAAAAACTGTTTTTT. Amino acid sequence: CASSFGTGNEKLFF.

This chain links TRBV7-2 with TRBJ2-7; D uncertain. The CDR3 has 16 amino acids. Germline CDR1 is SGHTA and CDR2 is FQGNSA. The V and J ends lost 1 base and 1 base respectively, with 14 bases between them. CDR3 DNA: TGTGCCAGCAGCTTAGTCCCTGATCAGAGGTCCTACGAGCAGTACTTC. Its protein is CASSLVPDQRSYEQYF.

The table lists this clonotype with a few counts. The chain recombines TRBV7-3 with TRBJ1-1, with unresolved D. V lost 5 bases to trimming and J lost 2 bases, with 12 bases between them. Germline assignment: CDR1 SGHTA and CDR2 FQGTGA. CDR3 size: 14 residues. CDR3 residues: CASSPQPGNTEAFF. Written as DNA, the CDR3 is TGTGCCAGCAGCCCGCAACCGGGTAACACTGAAGCTTTCTTT.

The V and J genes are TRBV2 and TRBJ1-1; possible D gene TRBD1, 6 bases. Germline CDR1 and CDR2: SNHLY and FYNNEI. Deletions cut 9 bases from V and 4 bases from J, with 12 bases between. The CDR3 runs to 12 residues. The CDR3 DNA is TGTGCCAGGGGACACCTAATCACTGAAGCTTTCTTT. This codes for CARGHLITEAFF.

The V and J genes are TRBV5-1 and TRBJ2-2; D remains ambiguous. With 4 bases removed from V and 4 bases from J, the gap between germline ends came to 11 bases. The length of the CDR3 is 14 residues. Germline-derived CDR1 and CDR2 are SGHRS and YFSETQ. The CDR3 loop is CASSLDRPTGELFF. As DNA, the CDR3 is TGCGCCAGCAGCCTCGACCGCCCCACCGGGGAGCTGTTTTTT. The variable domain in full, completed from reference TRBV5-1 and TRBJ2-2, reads KAGVTQTPRYLIKTRGQQVTLSCSPISGHRSVSWYQQTPGQGLQFLFEYFSETQRNKGNFPGRFSGRQFSNSRSEMNVSTLELGDSALYLCASSLDRPTGELFFGEGSRLTVL.

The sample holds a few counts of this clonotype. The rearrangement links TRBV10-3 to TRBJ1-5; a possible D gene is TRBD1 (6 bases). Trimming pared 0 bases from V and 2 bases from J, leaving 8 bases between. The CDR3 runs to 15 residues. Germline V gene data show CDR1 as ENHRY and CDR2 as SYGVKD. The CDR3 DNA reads TGTGCCATCAGTGAGTCAGGGGGTGGCAATCAGCCCCAGCATTTT. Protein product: CAISESGGGNQPQHF.

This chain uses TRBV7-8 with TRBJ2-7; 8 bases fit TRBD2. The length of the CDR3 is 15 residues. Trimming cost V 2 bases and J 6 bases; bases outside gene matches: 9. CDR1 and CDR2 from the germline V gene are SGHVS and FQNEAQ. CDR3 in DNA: TGTGCCAGCAGCTTAAGGCGGGAGGCAGCCGGCGAGCAGTACTTC. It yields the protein CASSLRREAAGEQYF.

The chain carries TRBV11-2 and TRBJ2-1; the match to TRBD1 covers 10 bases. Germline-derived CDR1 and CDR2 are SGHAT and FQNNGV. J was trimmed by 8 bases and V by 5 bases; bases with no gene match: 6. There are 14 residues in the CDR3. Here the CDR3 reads CASSNRQGADEQFF. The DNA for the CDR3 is TGTGCCAGCAGCAATCGACAGGGGGCGGATGAGCAGTTCTTC.

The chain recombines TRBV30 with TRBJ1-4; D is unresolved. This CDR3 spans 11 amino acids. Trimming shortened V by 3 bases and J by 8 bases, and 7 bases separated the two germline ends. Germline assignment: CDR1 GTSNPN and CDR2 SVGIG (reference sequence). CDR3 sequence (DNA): TGTGCCTGGAGGGTGGGAGAAAAACTGTTTTTT. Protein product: CAWRVGEKLFF.

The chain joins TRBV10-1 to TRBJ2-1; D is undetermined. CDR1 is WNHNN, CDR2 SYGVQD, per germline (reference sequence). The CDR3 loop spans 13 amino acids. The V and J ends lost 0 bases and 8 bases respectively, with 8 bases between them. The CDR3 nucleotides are TGCGCCAGCAGTGAGTCGCGGCGGTATGAGCAGTTCTTC. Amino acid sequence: CASSESRRYEQFF.

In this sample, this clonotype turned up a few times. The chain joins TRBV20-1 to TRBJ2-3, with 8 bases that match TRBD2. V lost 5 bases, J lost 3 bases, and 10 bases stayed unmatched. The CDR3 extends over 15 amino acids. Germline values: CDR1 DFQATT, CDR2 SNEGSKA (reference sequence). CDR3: CSALNRGGSTDTQYF. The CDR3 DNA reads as TGCAGTGCTCTCAACCGGGGGGGCTCGACAGATACGCAGTATTTT.

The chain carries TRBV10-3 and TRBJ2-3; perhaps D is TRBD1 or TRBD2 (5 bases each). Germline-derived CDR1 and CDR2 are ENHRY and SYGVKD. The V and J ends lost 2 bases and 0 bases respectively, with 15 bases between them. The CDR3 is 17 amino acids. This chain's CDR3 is CAISEAGAAGSTDTQYF. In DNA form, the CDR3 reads TGTGCCATCAGTGAGGCCGGGGCAGCCGGCAGCACAGATACGCAGTATTTT.

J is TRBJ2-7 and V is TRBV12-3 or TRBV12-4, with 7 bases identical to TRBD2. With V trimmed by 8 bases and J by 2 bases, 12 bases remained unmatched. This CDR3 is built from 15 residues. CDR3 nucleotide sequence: TGTGCCAGCGGGGGATATGGGACTAAGACCTACGAGCAGTACTTC. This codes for CASGGYGTKTYEQYF.

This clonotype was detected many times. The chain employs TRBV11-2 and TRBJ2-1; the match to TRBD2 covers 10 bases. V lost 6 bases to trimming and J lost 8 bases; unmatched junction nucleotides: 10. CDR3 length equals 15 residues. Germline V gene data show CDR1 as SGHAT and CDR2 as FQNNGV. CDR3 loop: CASRSSGRDNDEQFF. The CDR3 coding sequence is TGTGCCAGCAGATCTAGCGGGAGAGACAATGATGAGCAGTTCTTC.

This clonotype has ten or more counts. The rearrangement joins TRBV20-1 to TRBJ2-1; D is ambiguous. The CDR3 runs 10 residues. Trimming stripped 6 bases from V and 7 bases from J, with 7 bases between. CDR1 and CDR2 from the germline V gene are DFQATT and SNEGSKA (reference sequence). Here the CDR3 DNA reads TGCAGTGCCGATAATAATGAGCAGTTCTTC. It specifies CSADNNEQFF.

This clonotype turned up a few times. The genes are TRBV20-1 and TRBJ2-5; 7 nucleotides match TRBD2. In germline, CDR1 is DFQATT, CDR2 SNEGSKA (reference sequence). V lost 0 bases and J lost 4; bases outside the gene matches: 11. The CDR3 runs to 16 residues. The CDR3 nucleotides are TGCAGTGCTAGAGATTCCCGCGGGAGTAACGGAGAGACCCAGTACTTC. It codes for CSARDSRGSNGETQYF.